This record covers a single TCR beta chain. Its antigen remains unknown. RNA transcripts provided the source from which TCR beta CDR3 regions were amplified. When the TCR CDR3 underwent first-round RT-PCR, the HTBI primer set was used. MiXCR, run by TCRdb on the multiplex PCR reads, gives a single entry per CDR3 protein. This sample has around 340,000 distinct CDR3 sequences; roughly a sixth occur once, and the top ten carry around a third. PBMCs came from around 10 ml fresh peripheral blood. These data come from a study of T cells in Graves' hyperthyroidism and ophthalmopathy. Study-level points and caveats: With a median lead of about 6.9 months before onset, the model predicted ophthalmopathy. Most thyroid clonotypes with frequency above 0.001 were detected in blood.

The source is a woman aged 25 to 39 with Graves' hyperthyroidism that later progressed to Graves' ophthalmopathy. The sample comprised blood.

The CDR3 loop reads CASSITGSSYEQYF. The CDR3 DNA sequence: TGTGCCAGTAGTATAACGGGGAGCTCCTACGAGCAGTACTTC. The chain links TRBV19 to TRBJ2-7, with D maybe TRBD2 (5 bases). This CDR3 has 14 residues. Germline CDR1 and CDR2: LNHDA and SQIVND (reference sequence). Trimming took 2 bases from V and 0 from J, leaving 8 bases between them.